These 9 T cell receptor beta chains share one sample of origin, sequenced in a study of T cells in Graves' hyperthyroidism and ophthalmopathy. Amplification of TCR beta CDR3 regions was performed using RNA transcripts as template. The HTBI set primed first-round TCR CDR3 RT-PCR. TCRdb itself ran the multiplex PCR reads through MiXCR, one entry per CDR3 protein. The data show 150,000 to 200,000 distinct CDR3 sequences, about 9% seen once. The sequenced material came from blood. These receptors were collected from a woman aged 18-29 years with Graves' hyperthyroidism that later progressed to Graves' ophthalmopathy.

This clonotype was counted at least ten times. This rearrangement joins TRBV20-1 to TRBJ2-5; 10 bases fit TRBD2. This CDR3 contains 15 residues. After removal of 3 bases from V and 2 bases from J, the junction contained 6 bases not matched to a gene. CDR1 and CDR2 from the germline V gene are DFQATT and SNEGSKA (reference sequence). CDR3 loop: CSASRASGSQETQYF. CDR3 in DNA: TGCAGTGCTAGCAGGGCTAGCGGGAGTCAAGAGACCCAGTACTTC.

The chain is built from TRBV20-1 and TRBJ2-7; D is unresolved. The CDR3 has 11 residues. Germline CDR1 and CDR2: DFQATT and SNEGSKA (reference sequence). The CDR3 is CSVVGSYEQYF. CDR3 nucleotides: TGCTCGGTGGTGGGGTCCTACGAGCAGTACTTC.

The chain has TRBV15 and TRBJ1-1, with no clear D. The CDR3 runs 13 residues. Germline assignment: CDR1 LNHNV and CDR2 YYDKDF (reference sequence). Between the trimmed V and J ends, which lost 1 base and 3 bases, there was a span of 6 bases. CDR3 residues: CATSRVHDTEAFF. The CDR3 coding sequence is TGTGCCACCAGCAGAGTACACGACACTGAAGCTTTCTTT.

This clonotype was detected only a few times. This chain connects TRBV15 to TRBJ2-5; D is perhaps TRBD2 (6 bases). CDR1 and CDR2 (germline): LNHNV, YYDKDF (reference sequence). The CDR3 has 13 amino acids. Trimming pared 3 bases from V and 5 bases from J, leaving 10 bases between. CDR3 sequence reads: CATSRGLGETQYF. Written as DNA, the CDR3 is TGTGCCACCAGCAGGGGACTGGGGGAGACCCAGTACTTC.

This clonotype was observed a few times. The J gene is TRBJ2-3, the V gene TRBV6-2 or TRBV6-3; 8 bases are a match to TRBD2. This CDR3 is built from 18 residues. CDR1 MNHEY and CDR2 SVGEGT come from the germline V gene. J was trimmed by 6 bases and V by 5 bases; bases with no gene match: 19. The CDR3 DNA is TGTGCCAGCAGTGACTATCTGAAGTCCGGGAGGGACCCGGATACGCAGTATTTT. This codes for CASSDYLKSGRDPDTQYF.

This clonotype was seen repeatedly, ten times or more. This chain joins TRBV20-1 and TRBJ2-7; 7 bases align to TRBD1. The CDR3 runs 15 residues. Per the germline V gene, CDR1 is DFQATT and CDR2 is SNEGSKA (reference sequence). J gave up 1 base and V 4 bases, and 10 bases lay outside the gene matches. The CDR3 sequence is CSATDRNRGSYEQYF. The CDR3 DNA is TGCAGTGCTACCGACCGGAACAGGGGTTCCTACGAGCAGTACTTC.

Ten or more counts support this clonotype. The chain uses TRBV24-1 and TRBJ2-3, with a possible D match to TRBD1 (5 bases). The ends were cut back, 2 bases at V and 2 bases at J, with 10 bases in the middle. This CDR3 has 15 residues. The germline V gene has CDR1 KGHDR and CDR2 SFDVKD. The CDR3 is CATSDSDRHTDTQYF. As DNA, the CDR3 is TGTGCCACCAGTGATTCCGACAGACACACAGATACGCAGTATTTT.

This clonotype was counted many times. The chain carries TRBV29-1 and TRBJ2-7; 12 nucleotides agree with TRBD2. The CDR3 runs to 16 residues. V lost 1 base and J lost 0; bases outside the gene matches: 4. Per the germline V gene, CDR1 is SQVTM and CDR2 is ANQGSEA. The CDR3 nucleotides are TGCAGCGTTGAAGGACTAGCGGGAGCCTACTCCTACGAGCAGTACTTC. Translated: CSVEGLAGAYSYEQYF.

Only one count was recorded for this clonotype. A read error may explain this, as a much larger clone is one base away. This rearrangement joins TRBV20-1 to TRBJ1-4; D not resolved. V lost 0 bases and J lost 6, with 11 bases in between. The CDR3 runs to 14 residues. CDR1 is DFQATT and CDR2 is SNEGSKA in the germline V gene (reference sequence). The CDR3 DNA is TGCAGTGCTAGAGATTCACGGATTTATGAAAAACTGTTTTTT. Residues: CSARDSRIYEKLFF.